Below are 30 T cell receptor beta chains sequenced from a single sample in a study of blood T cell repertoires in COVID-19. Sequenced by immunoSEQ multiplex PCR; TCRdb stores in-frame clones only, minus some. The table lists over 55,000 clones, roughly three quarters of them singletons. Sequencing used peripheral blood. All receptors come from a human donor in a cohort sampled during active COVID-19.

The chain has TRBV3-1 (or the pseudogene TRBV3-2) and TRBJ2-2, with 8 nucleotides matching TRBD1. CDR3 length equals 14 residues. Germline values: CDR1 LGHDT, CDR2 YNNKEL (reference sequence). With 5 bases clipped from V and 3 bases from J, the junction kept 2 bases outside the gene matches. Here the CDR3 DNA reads TGTGCCAGCAGCAAGACAGGGGACACCGGGGAGCTGTTTTTT. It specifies CASSKTGDTGELFF.

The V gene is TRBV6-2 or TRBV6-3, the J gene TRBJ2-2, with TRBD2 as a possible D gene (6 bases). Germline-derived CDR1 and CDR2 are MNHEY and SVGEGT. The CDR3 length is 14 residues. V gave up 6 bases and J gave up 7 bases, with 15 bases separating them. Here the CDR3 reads CASSARRGSGELFF. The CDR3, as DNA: TGTGCCAGCAGCGCGCGGAGGGGTAGCGGGGAGCTGTTTTTT.

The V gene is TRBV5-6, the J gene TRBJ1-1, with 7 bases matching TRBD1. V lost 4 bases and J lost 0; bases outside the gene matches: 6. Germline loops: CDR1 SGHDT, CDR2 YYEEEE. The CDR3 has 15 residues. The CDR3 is CASSRGDRLNTEAFF. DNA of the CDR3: TGTGCCAGCAGCCGCGGGGACAGATTGAACACTGAAGCTTTCTTT.

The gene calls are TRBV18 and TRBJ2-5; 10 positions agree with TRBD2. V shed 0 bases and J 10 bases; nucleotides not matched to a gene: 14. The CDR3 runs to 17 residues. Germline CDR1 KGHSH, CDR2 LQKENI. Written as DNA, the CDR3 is TGTGCCAGCTCACCACCGTTTGTAGCGGGAGGTCGCACTTTCCAGTACTTC. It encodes CASSPPFVAGGRTFQYF.

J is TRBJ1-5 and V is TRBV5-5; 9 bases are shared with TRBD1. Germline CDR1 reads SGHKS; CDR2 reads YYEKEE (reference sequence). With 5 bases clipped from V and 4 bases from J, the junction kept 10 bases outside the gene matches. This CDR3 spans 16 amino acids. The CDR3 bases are TGTGCCAGCAGTTTTTTCCCGGGACAGGGAAATCAGCCCCAGCATTTT. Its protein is CASSFFPGQGNQPQHF.

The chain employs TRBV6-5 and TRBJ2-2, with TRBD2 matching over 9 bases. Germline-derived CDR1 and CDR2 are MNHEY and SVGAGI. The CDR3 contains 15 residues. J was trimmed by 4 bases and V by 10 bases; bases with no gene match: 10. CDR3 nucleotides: TGTGCCACCCGCGGGGGGGAAGGGGGCACCGGGGAGCTGTTTTTT. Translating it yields CATRGGEGGTGELFF.

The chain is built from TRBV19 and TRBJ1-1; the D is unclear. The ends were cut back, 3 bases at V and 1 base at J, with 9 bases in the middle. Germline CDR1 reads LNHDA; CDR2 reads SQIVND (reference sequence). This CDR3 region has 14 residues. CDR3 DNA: TGTGCCAGTAGTATCGGGTTCTCGAACACTGAAGCTTTCTTT. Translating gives CASSIGFSNTEAFF.

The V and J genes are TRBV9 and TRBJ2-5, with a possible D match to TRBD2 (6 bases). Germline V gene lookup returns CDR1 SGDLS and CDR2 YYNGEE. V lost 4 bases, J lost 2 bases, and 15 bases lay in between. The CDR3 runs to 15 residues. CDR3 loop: CASSSLGEVQETQYF. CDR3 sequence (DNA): TGTGCCAGCAGCTCCCTAGGGGAGGTACAAGAGACCCAGTACTTC.

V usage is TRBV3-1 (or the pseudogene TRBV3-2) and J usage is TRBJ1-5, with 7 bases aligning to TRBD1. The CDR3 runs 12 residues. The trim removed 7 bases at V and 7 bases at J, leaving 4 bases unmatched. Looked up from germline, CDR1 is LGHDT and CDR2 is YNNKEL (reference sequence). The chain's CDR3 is CASNKQGQPQHF. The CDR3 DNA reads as TGTGCCAGCAACAAACAGGGGCAGCCCCAGCATTTT.

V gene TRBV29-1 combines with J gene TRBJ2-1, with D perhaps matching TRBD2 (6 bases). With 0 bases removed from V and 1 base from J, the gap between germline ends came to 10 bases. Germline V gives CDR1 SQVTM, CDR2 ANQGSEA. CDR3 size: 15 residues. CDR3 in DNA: TGCAGCGTTGAAGATCGGGGGATTTCCTACAATGAGCAGTTCTTC. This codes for CSVEDRGISYNEQFF.

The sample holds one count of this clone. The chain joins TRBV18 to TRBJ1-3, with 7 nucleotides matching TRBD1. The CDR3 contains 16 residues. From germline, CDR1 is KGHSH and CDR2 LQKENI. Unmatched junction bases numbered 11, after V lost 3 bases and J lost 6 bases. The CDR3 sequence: CASSPTRDRRLNTIYF. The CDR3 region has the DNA TGTGCCAGCTCACCCACCAGGGACAGACGATTAAACACCATATATTTT.

The CDR3 DNA is TGTGCCAGCTCCCCATCCCTTTACACTGAAGCTTTCTTT. It specifies CASSPSLYTEAFF. V gene TRBV18 combines with J gene TRBJ1-1; no clear D. CDR1 and CDR2 (germline): KGHSH, LQKENI. V dropped 6 bases and J dropped 3 bases, with 11 bases sitting between them. This CDR3 spans 13 amino acids. The whole variable domain, filled in from reference TRBV18 and TRBJ1-1, reads NAGVMQNPRHLVRRRGQEARLRCSPMKGHSHVYWYRQLPEEGLKFMVYLQKENIIDESGMPKERFSAEFPKEGPSILRIQQVVRGDSAAYFCASSPSLYTEAFFGQGTRLTVV.

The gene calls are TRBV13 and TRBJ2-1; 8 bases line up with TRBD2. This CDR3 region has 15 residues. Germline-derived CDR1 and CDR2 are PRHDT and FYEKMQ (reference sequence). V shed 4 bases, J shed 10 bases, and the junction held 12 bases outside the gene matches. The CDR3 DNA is TGTGCCAGCAGCTCCCCGGGGGGGGGCCACTACGAGCAGTTCTTC. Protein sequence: CASSSPGGGHYEQFF.

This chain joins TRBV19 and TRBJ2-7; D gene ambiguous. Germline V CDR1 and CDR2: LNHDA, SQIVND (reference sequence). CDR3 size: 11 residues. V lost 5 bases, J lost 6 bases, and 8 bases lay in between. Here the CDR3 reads CASSAPGEQYF. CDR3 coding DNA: TGTGCCAGTAGTGCGCCGGGCGAGCAGTACTTC.

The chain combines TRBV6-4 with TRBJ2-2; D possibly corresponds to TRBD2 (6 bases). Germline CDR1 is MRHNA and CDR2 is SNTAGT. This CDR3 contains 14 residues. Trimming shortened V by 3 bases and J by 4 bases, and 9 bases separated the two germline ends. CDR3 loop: CASSEGLTTGELFF. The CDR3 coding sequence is TGTGCCAGCAGTGAGGGACTCACCACCGGGGAGCTGTTTTTT.

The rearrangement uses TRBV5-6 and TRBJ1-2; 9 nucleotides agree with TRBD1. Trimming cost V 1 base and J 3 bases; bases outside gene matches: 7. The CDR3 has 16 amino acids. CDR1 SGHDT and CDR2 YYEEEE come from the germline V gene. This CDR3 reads CASSLWGYRGHYGYTF. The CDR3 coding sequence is TGTGCCAGCAGCTTGTGGGGGTACAGGGGGCACTATGGCTACACCTTC.

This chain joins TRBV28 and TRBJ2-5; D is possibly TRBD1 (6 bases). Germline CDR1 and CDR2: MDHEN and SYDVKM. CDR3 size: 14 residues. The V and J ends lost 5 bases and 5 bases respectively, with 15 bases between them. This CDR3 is CASSLMAGDETQYF. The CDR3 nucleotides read TGTGCCAGCAGTCTCATGGCAGGGGACGAGACCCAGTACTTC. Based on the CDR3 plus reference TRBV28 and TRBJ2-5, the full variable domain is DVKVTQSSRYLVKRTGEKVFLECVQDMDHENMFWYRQDPGLGLRLIYFSYDVKMKEKGDIPEGYSVSREKKERFSLILESASTNQTSMYLCASSLMAGDETQYFGPGTRLLVL.

CDR3 in DNA: TGTGCCAGCAGCTTAGACCCCAGGGGCGGCACCGGGGAGCTGTTTTTT. Its translation: CASSLDPRGGTGELFF. The chain combines TRBV11-3 with TRBJ2-2, with D possibly TRBD1 on 6 matching bases. Germline CDR1 is SGHNT and CDR2 is YENEEA. V lost 0 bases to trimming and J lost 4 bases, with 12 bases between them. CDR3 size: 16 residues.

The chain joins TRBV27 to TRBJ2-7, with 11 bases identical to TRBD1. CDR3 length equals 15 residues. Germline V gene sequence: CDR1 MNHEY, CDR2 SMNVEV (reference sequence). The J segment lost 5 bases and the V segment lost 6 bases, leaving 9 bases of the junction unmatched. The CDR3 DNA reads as TGTGCCAGCAGCCTGAGGGACAGGGGGAGCCACGAGCAGTACTTC. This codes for CASSLRDRGSHEQYF.

CDR3 sequence (DNA): TGTGCCAGCAGCCAGGACAGGGTGAGCAATCAGCCCCAGCATTTT. It translates to CASSQDRVSNQPQHF. The rearrangement joins TRBV27 to TRBJ1-5, with 8 bases aligning to TRBD1. From germline, CDR1 is MNHEY and CDR2 SMNVEV (reference sequence). The V segment lost 6 bases and the J segment 1 base; nucleotides outside the gene matches: 5. The CDR3 runs 15 residues.

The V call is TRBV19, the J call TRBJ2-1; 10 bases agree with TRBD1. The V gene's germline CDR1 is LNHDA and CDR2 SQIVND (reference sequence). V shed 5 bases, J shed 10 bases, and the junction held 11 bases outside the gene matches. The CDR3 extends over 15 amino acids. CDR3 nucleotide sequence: TGTGCCAGTAGTGCCGGACAGGGGGAAACGGGGGAGCAGTTCTTC. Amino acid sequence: CASSAGQGETGEQFF.

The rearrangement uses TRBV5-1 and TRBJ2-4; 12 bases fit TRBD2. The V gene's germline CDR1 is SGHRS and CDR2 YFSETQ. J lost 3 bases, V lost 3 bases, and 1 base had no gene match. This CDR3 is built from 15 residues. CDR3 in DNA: TGCGCCAGCAGCTCGACTAGCGGGGGCAAAAACATTCAGTACTTC. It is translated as CASSSTSGGKNIQYF.

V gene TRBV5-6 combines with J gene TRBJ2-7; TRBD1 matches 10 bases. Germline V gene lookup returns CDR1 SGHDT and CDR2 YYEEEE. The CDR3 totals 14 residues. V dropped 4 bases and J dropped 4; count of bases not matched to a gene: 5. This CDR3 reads CASSQVGQGYEQYF. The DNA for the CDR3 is TGTGCCAGCAGCCAAGTGGGACAGGGGTACGAGCAGTACTTC.

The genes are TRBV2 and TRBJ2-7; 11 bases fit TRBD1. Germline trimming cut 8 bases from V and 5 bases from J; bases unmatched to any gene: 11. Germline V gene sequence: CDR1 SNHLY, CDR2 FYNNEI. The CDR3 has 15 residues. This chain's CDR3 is CASGDRGDPRNEQYF. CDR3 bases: TGTGCCAGCGGGGACAGGGGGGACCCTAGAAACGAGCAGTACTTC.

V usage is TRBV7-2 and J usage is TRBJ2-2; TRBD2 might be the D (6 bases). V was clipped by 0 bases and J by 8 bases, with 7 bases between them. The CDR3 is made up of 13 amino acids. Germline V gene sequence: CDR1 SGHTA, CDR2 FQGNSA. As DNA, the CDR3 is TGTGCCAGCAGCTTAGCTGGAGGGGGGGAGCTGTTTTTT. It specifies CASSLAGGGELFF.

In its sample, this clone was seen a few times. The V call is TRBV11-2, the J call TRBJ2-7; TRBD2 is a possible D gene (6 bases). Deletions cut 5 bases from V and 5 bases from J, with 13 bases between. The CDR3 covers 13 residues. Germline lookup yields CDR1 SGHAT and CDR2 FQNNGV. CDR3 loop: CASSQLGRHEQYF. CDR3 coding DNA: TGTGCCAGCAGCCAGCTGGGGAGGCACGAGCAGTACTTC.

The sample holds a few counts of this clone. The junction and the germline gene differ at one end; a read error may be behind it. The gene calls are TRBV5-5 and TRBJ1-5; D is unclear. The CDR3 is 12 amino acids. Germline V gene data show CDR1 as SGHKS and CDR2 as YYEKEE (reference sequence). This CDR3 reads CASSLDDGFQHF. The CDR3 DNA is TGTGCCAGCAGTTTGGACGACGGGTTCCAGCATTTT.

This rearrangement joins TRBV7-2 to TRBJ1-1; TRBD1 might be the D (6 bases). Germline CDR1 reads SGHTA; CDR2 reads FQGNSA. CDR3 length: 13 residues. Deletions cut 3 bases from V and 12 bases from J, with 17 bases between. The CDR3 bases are TGTGCCAGCAGCTTCGACAGGTACCAGGCAACTTTCTTT. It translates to CASSFDRYQATFF. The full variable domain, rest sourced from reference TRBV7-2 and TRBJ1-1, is GAGVSQSPSNKVTEKGKDVELRCDPISGHTALYWYRQSLGQGLEFLIYFQGNSAPDKSGLPSDRFSAERTGGSVSTLTIQRTQQEDSAVYLCASSFDRYQATFFGQGTRLTVV.

The CDR3 spells CASRGPGQGSGELFF. The CDR3 region has the DNA TGTGCCAGCAGGGGACCGGGACAGGGGTCCGGGGAGCTGTTTTTT. The chain has TRBV6-5 and TRBJ2-2, with 10 bases aligning to TRBD1. V shed 6 bases, J shed 6 bases, and the junction held 7 bases outside the gene matches. CDR1 and CDR2 from the germline V gene are MNHEY and SVGAGI. This CDR3 spans 15 amino acids.

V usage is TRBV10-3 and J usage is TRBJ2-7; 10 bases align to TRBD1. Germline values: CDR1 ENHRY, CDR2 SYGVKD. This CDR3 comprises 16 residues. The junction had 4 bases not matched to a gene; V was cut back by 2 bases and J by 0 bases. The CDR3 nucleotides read TGTGCCATCAGTGAGCCCGGGACAGGGGCCTCCTACGAGCAGTACTTC. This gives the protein CAISEPGTGASYEQYF.